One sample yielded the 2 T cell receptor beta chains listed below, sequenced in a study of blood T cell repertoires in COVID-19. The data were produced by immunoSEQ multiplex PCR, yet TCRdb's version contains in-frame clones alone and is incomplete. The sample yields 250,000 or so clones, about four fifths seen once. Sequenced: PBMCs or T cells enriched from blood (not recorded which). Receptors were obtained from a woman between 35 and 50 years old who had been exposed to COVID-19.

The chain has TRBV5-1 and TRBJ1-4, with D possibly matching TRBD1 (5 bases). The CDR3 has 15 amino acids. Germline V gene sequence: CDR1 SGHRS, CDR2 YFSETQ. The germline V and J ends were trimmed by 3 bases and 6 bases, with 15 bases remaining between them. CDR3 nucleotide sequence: TGCGCCAGCAGCTCCTCGGGTCAAGGGGATGAAAAACTGTTTTTT. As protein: CASSSSGQGDEKLFF.

The CDR3 loop is CASSLLGVGTGGSNQPQHF. The CDR3 region has the DNA TGTGCCAGCAGTTTATTAGGGGTGGGGACAGGGGGAAGCAATCAGCCCCAGCATTTT. The chain recombines TRBV27 with TRBJ1-5; 11 bases fit TRBD1. Trimming cost V 1 base and J 1 base; bases outside gene matches: 9. Germline assignment: CDR1 MNHEY and CDR2 SMNVEV (reference sequence). The CDR3 sequence is 19 residues long.